One and the same sample provided the 5 T cell receptor beta chains below, sequenced in a study of OX40 agonist ivuxolimab in advanced cancers. Libraries were prepared by immunoSEQ multiplex PCR; TCRdb keeps only in-frame clonotypes and omits some of them. The table lists about 100,000 clones, approximately 90% of them singletons, with roughly 0.56% in the top ten. The sequences come from CD4+ or CD8+ T cells sorted from blood, collected in a trial of the OX40 agonist ivuxolimab. These receptors were taken from an adult with an advanced solid tumor such as melanoma, head and neck, liver or kidney cancer.

The chain combines TRBV11-3 with TRBJ2-7; TRBD1 might be the D (5 bases). Trimming pared 5 bases from V and 5 bases from J, leaving 22 bases between. Per the germline V gene, CDR1 is SGHNT and CDR2 is YENEEA. CDR3 length equals 16 residues. CDR3 amino acids: CASSGYMGRTTHEQYF. The CDR3 DNA sequence: TGTGCCAGCAGCGGTTACATGGGGCGCACTACTCACGAGCAGTACTTC.

This clone was counted once. CDR3 protein: CASSRLEADTQYF. The CDR3 DNA reads TGCGCCAGCTCCCGACTGGAGGCAGATACGCAGTATTTT. This rearrangement joins TRBV5-1 to TRBJ2-3; maybe TRBD2 (5 bases). From germline, CDR1 is SGHRS and CDR2 YFSETQ. Trimming cost V 7 bases and J 4 bases, with 13 bases left between them. The CDR3 is made up of 13 amino acids.

CDR3 region: CASSSRDRGTEAFF. The DNA of the CDR3 is TGTGCCAGCAGCTCCCGGGACAGGGGTACTGAAGCTTTCTTT. This rearrangement joins TRBV7-2 to TRBJ1-1, with 10 bases identical to TRBD1. Unmatched junction bases numbered 4, after V lost 4 bases and J lost 5 bases. The CDR3 covers 14 residues. In germline, CDR1 is SGHTA, CDR2 FQGNSA.

The V gene is TRBV28, the J gene TRBJ2-2, with no clear D. V was pared by 3 bases and J by 1 base, with 3 bases between. The CDR3 loop spans 13 amino acids. The germline CDR1 and CDR2 sequences are MDHEN and SYDVKM. This CDR3 is CASSLRNTGELFF. CDR3 nucleotides: TGTGCCAGCAGTTTGCGGAACACCGGGGAGCTGTTTTTT.

The chain employs TRBV25-1 and TRBJ2-1; D may be TRBD1 (6 bases). Germline V gene sequence: CDR1 MGHDK, CDR2 SYGVNS. This CDR3 is 15 amino acids long. Trimming stripped 4 bases from V and 5 bases from J, with 15 bases between. CDR3 coding DNA: TGTGCCAGCAGTGGTACAGGGTCGGGCAACAATGAGCAGTTCTTC. Translating it yields CASSGTGSGNNEQFF.